Detailed here is one T cell receptor beta chain. The target antigen is unknown. In the naive CD8 group, cells lacked CD45RO and were positively selected for CCR7, so terminally differentiated effector memory CD45RA+ cells were left out. Clones were sequenced by immunoSEQ multiplex PCR, and TCRdb holds only the in-frame ones, with some missing. The sample lists around 1,900,000 clones, 80% to 95% occurring once. The CDR3 covers 13 residues. CDR1 is MNHNS and CDR2 is SASEGT in the germline V gene. Germline trimming cut 5 bases from V and 4 bases from J; bases unmatched to any gene: 5. This specimen belongs to a study of shared clonotypes between healthy human individuals. Study at large: Each donor had three CD4 naive, three CD4 memory, two CD8 naive and one CD8 memory plate. Study-level findings and limits: Larger richness was generally estimated for naive than memory subsets.

The chain is built from TRBV6-1 and TRBJ2-7; 7 bases match TRBD1. This clonotype originated in a man younger than 35 in good health. Some clones in this sample may be carry-over from other donors' samples. The sequenced sample was naive CD8+ T cells from PBMCs. The CDR3 bases are TGTGCCAGCAGTCATGGGACAGTTTACGAGCAGTACTTC. This translates into CASSHGTVYEQYF.